This T cell receptor (beta chain) came from a study of T cell responses to AZD1222 COVID-19 vaccine. The CDR3 loop spans 13 amino acids. The V gene's germline CDR1 is MGHRA and CDR2 YSYEKL. V gave up 3 bases and J gave up 9 bases, with 9 bases separating them. General study findings and limits: White British ancestry dominated among donors, who included more females, and clonal diversity was possibly underestimated. After the peak T cell response, and only then, were repertoires sampled.

Clones were sequenced by immunoSEQ multiplex PCR, and TCRdb holds only the in-frame ones, with some missing. The sample carries about 110,000 clones, 86% recorded once. In regard to this clone: Its antigen is not identified.

The sequence derives from an adult in good health. Sequencing used peripheral blood, obtained on day 0 of AZD1222 vaccination. This chain joins TRBV4-1 and TRBJ1-6, with D possibly being TRBD1 (5 bases). CDR3 in amino acids: CASSQAGTSPLHF. The CDR3, as DNA: TGCGCCAGCAGCCAGGCGGGGACTTCACCCCTCCACTTT.